Listed below are T cell receptor beta chains from one sample, sequenced in a study of Ad26.COV2.S vaccination and SARS-CoV-2 variants. Assay: immunoSEQ multiplex PCR; the TCRdb copy retains only in-frame clones and omits some. This table has under 500,000 clones, 92% appearing once. Material: peripheral blood, obtained in a trial of Ad26.COV2.S vaccine versus placebo. The receptors were sampled from a person between 18 and 65 years old who received the Ad26.COV2.S COVID-19 vaccine or a placebo. Each CDR3 is given with its conserved first and last residue. A D gene is named only where the DNA matches it firmly. Only part of the rows carry a size: once, few, many, or a class if the clone is expanded.

d_gene,abundance,j_gene,v_gene,CDR3nt,CDR3aa
TRBD1,NA,TRBJ1-5,TRBV2,TGTGCCAGTGCCGGGACAGGGGGCACTCAGCCCCAGCATTTT,CASAGTGGTQPQHF
NA,once,TRBJ2-5,TRBV11-2,TGTGCCAGCAGCATAGGGGTATTTATGGCAGGGCAAGAGACCCAGTACTTC,CASSIGVFMAGQETQYF
NA,NA,TRBJ1-5,TRBV4-3,TGCGCCAGCAGCCCTGAGTGGGCGACAGACTATCAGCCCCAGCATTTT,CASSPEWATDYQPQHF
NA,NA,TRBJ1-5,TRBV9,TGTGCCAGCAGCGTAGGTTGGGGACAGCCCCAGCATTTT,CASSVGWGQPQHF
NA,NA,TRBJ2-5,TRBV11-2,TGTGCCAGCCGCCCGCCCCAGTACTTC,CASRPPQYF
TRBD1,once,TRBJ2-1,TRBV7-9,TGTGCCAGCAGACAGGGACAGGGGTGGTACAATGAGCAGTTCTTC,CASRQGQGWYNEQFF
NA,NA,TRBJ2-7,TRBV4-1,TGCGCCAGCAGCCAAGGACCGAGGGGCTACGAGCAGTACTTC,CASSQGPRGYEQYF
TRBD1,NA,TRBJ2-7,TRBV27,TGTGCCACCGACTCAGGGGGCTCGGAGCAGTACTTC,CATDSGGSEQYF
TRBD2,NA,TRBJ2-3,TRBV2,TGTGCCAGCAAGATAGCGGGGACCGGGGGGCAGTATTTT,CASKIAGTGGQYF
NA,NA,TRBJ1-1,TRBV6-5,TGTGCCAGCAGCCGTGAAGGGGCCAAGAGGGCTTTCTTT,CASSREGAKRAFF